The 11 T cell receptor beta chains given below trace back to one sample, sequenced in a study of shared T cell receptors in the human thymus. The data were produced by immunoSEQ multiplex PCR, yet TCRdb's version contains in-frame clones alone and is incomplete. The sample shows almost 550,000 clones, around 82% of them seen only once. The same data also went into a second study, on human thymus T cells.

Sequencing was performed on thymocytes. Receptors were obtained from a boy under two years old with a congenital heart defect.

The J gene is TRBJ2-7, the V gene TRBV27; possible D gene TRBD1, 5 bases. The germline CDR1 and CDR2 sequences are MNHEY and SMNVEV (reference sequence). The V gene lost 1 base and the J gene lost 2 bases, with 15 bases spanning the gap. The CDR3 spans 16 residues. The CDR3 protein is CASSLWGRAETYEQYF. As DNA, the CDR3 is TGTGCCAGCAGTTTATGGGGCAGGGCGGAAACCTACGAGCAGTACTTC.

The CDR3 nucleotides are TGTGCCAGCAGCTCCACCCTTAGCGGGAGGGCCGATACGCAGTATTTT. Protein sequence: CASSSTLSGRADTQYF. V gene TRBV28 combines with J gene TRBJ2-3; 11 positions agree with TRBD2. The germline gives CDR1 MDHEN, CDR2 SYDVKM. J gave up 6 bases and V 6 bases, and 11 bases lay outside the gene matches. This CDR3 has 16 residues.

The rearrangement links TRBV6-4 to TRBJ1-1, with D maybe TRBD1 (6 bases). The ends were cut back, 6 bases at V and 3 bases at J, with 23 bases in the middle. CDR3 length equals 17 residues. Germline loops: CDR1 MRHNA, CDR2 SNTAGT. The chain's CDR3 is CASRAQTSRQEDTEAFF. The DNA of the CDR3 is TGTGCCAGCAGAGCTCAGACATCAAGACAGGAGGACACTGAAGCTTTCTTT.

Written as DNA, the CDR3 is TGTGCCAGCAGCGTAGAGAGGCTAGCGGGACCCTACAATGAGCAGTTCTTC. This encodes CASSVERLAGPYNEQFF. The chain has TRBV9 and TRBJ2-1; 9 positions agree with TRBD2. The CDR3 consists of 17 residues. J gave up 2 bases and V 0 bases, and 6 bases lay outside the gene matches. The germline V gene encodes CDR1 SGDLS and CDR2 YYNGEE.

A single count supports this clone. The chain couples TRBV28 to TRBJ2-3; D possibly corresponds to TRBD1 (6 bases). Trimming took off 6 bases at V and 6 bases at J, with 10 bases between the two ends. This CDR3 region has 12 residues. Germline values: CDR1 MDHEN, CDR2 SYDVKM. The CDR3 sequence: CASRTRGDTQYF. The CDR3 DNA follows: TGTGCCAGCAGGACCAGGGGCGATACGCAGTATTTT.

CDR3 residues: CSVEQPGAGHNEQFF. Written as DNA, the CDR3 is TGCAGCGTTGAGCAGCCCGGAGCGGGTCACAATGAGCAGTTCTTC. The V gene is TRBV29-1, the J gene TRBJ2-1; D possibly corresponds to TRBD2 (6 bases). The CDR3 runs 15 residues. Looked up from germline, CDR1 is SQVTM and CDR2 is ANQGSEA. Trimming left V 3 bases short and J 5 bases short, with 17 bases between.

This chain uses TRBV5-6 with TRBJ2-4; TRBD1 agrees at 8 bases. The CDR3 has 16 amino acids. Germline V gene sequence: CDR1 SGHDT, CDR2 YYEEEE. The ends lost 4 bases at V and 0 bases at J; junction bases unmatched: 6. This chain's CDR3 is CASSGTGGLAKNIQYF. CDR3 DNA sequence: TGTGCCAGCAGCGGAACAGGGGGGCTAGCCAAAAACATTCAGTACTTC. Together with reference TRBV5-6 and TRBJ2-4, the CDR3 gives the full variable domain: DAGVTQSPTHLIKTRGQQVTLRCSPKSGHDTVSWYQQALGQGPQFIFQYYEEEERQRGNFPDRFSGHQFPNYSSELNVNALLLGDSALYLCASSGTGGLAKNIQYFGAGTRLSVL.

This clone appeared once. This chain links TRBV5-6 with TRBJ2-3, with TRBD2 matching over 10 bases. The CDR3 runs to 16 residues. CDR1 and CDR2 (germline): SGHDT, YYEEEE. Trimming at V came to 1 base and at J to 4 bases, leaving 6 bases not matched to a gene. Written as DNA, the CDR3 is TGTGCCAGCAGCTTGATGCTAGCGGGAGAGGCAGATACGCAGTATTTT. Protein: CASSLMLAGEADTQYF.

Only one count was recorded for this clone. The chain employs TRBV6-5 and TRBJ2-2; 8 bases line up with TRBD1. The V gene end was trimmed by 6 bases and the J gene end by 2 bases; junction bases not matched to a gene: 5. The CDR3 contains 15 residues. Germline lookup yields CDR1 MNHEY and CDR2 SVGAGI. The CDR3 is CASRSRGRNTGELFF. The DNA of the CDR3 is TGTGCCAGCAGATCCAGGGGGCGCAACACCGGGGAGCTGTTTTTT.

This clone was detected once. The CDR3: CASSLQRGLAGGGTGELFF. In DNA form, the CDR3 reads TGTGCCAGCAGTTTGCAAAGGGGACTAGCGGGAGGGGGGACCGGGGAGCTGTTTTTT. The V call is TRBV28, the J call TRBJ2-2, with 16 nucleotides matching TRBD2. V shed 3 bases, J shed 5 bases, and the junction held 9 bases outside the gene matches. The CDR3 extends over 19 amino acids. Germline assignment: CDR1 MDHEN and CDR2 SYDVKM.

This clone was counted a few times. The chain uses TRBV5-8 and TRBJ1-4, with 7 bases fitting TRBD1. V dropped 4 bases and J dropped 8; count of bases not matched to a gene: 8. CDR3 length: 14 amino acids. CDR1 and CDR2 from the germline V gene are SGHTS and YDEGEE. The CDR3 DNA is TGTGCCAGCAGCCCGACAGGGTCGCGAGAAAAACTGTTTTTT. Protein product: CASSPTGSREKLFF.